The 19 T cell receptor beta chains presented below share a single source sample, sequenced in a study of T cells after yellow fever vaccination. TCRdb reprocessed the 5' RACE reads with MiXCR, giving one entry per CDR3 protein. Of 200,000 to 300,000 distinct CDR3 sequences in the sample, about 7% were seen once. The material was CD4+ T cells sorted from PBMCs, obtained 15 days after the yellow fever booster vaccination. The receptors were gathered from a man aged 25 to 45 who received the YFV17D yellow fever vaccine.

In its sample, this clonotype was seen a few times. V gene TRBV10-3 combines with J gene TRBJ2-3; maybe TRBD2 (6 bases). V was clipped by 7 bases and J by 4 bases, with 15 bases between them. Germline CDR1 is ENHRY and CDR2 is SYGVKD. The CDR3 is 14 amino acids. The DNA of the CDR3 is TGTGCCATCAACCGAATTAGCGGTTCAGATACGCAGTATTTT. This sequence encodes CAINRISGSDTQYF.

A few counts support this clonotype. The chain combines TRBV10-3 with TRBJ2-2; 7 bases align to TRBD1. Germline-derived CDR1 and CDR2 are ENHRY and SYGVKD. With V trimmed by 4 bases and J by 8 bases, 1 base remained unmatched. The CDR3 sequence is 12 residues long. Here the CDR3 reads CAISGGQGELFF. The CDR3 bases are TGTGCCATCAGTGGGGGACAGGGGGAGCTGTTTTTT.

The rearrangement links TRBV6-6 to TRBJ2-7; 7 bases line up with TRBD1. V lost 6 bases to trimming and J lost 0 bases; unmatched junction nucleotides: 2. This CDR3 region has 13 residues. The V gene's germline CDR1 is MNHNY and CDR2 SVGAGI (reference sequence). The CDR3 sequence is CASRWDSSYEQYF. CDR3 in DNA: TGTGCCAGCAGATGGGACAGCTCCTACGAGCAGTACTTC.

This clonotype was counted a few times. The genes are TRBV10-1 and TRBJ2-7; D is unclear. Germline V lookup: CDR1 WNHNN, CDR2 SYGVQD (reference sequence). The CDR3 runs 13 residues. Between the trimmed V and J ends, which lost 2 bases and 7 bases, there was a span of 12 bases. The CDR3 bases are TGCGCCAGCAGTGAGCAGGCCCTCGGAGAGCAGTACTTC. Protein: CASSEQALGEQYF.

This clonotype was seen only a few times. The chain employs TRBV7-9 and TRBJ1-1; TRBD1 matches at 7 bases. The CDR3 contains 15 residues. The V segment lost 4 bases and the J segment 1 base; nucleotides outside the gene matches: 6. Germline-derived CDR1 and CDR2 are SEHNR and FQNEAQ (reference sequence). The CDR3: CASSSLGQSNTEAFF. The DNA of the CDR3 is TGTGCCAGCAGCTCCTTGGGACAGTCGAACACTGAAGCTTTCTTT.

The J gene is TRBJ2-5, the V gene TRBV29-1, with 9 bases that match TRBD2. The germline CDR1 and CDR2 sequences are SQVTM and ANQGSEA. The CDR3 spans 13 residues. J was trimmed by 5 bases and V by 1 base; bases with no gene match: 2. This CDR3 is CSVEGLAGETQYF. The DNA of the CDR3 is TGCAGCGTTGAAGGCCTAGCGGGGGAGACCCAGTACTTC.

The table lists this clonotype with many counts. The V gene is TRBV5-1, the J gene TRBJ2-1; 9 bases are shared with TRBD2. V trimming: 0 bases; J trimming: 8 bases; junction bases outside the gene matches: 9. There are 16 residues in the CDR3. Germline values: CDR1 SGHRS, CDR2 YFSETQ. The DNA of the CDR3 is TGCGCCAGCAGCTTGGTGATGGCGGGAGGGCCCCATGAGCAGTTCTTC. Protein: CASSLVMAGGPHEQFF.

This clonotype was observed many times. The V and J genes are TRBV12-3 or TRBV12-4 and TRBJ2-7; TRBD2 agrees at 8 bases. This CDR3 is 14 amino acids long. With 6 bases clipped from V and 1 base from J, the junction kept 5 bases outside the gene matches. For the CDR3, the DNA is TGTGCCAGCAGGGGCCGGGGGGGTTCCTACGAGCAGTACTTC. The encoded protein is CASRGRGGSYEQYF.

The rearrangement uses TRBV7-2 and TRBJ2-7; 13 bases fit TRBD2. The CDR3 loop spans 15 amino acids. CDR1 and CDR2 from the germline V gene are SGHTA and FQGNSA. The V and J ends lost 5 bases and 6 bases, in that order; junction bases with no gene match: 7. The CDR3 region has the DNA TGTGCCAGCAGCAGGACTAGCGGGAGCTTTGTCGAGCAGTACTTC. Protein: CASSRTSGSFVEQYF. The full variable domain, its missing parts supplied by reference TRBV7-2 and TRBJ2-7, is GAGVSQSPSNKVTEKGKDVELRCDPISGHTALYWYRQSLGQGLEFLIYFQGNSAPDKSGLPSDRFSAERTGGSVSTLTIQRTQQEDSAVYLCASSRTSGSFVEQYFGPGTRLTVT.

The CDR3 loop is CASRVSGGYGYTF. CDR3 coding DNA: TGTGCCAGCAGGGTGTCCGGGGGCTATGGCTACACCTTC. The chain recombines TRBV9 with TRBJ1-2; possibly TRBD1 for D (5 bases). V lost 5 bases and J lost 4, with 12 bases in between. Germline values: CDR1 SGDLS, CDR2 YYNGEE. This CDR3 is built from 13 residues.

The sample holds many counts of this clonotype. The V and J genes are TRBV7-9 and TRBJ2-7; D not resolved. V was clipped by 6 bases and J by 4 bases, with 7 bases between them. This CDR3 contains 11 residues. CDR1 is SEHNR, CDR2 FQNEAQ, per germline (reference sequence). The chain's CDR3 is CASSLEYEQYF. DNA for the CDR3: TGTGCCAGCAGTTTGGAGTACGAGCAGTACTTC.

The CDR3 DNA is TGTGCCAGCAGTCCGAGCCGGGGGAGGGCCGAAGAGACCCAGTACTTC. Residues: CASSPSRGRAEETQYF. V and J are TRBV3-1 and TRBJ2-5, with 7 bases matching TRBD2. V shed 6 bases, J shed 3 bases, and the junction held 13 bases outside the gene matches. Germline CDR1 is LGHDT and CDR2 is YNNKEL (reference sequence). The CDR3 sequence is 16 residues long.

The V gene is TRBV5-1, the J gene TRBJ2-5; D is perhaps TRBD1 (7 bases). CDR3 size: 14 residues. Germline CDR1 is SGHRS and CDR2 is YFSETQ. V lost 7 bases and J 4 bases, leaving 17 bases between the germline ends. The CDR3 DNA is TGCGCCAGCGATCCAGGGGGGCCGGGAGAGACCCAGTACTTC. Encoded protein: CASDPGGPGETQYF.

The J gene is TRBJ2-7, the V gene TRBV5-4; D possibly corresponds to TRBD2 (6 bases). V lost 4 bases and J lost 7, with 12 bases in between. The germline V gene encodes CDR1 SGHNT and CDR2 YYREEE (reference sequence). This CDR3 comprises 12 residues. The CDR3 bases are TGTGCCAGCAGCCCAGGACGGGAGGAGCAGTACTTC. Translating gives CASSPGREEQYF. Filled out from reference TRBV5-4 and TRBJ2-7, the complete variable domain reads ETGVTQSPTHLIKTRGQQVTLRCSSQSGHNTVSWYQQALGQGPQFIFQYYREEENGRGNFPPRFSGLQFPNYSSELNVNALELDDSALYLCASSPGREEQYFGPGTRLTVT.

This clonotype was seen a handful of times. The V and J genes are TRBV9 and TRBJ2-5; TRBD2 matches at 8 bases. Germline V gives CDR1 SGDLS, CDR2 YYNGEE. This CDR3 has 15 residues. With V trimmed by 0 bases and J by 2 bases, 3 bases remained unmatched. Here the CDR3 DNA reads TGTGCCAGCAGCGTAGGATCTAGCGGGCAAGAGACCCAGTACTTC. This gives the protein CASSVGSSGQETQYF.

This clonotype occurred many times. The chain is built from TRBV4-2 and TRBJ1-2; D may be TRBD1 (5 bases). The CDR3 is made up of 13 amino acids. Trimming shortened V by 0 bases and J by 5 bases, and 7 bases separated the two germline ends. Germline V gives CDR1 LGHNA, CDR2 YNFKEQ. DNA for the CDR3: TGTGCCAGCAGCCAAGAGGGGGGATATGGCTACACCTTC. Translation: CASSQEGGYGYTF.

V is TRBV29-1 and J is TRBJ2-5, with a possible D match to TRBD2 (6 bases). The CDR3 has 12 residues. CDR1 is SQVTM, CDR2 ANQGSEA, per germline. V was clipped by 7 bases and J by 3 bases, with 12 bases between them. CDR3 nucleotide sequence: TGCAGCGGTATTAGCGGAGAAGAGACCCAGTACTTC. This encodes CSGISGEETQYF.

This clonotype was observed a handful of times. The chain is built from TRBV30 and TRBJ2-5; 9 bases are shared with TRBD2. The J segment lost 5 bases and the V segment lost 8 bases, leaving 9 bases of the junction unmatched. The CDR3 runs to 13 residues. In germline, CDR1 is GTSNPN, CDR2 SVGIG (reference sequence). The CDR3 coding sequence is TGTGCCGGAGGGGGACTAGCAAAGGAGACCCAGTACTTC. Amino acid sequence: CAGGGLAKETQYF.

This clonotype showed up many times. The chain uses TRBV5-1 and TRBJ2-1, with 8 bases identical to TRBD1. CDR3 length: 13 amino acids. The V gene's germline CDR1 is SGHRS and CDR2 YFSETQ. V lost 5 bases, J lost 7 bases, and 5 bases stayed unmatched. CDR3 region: CASSTQGANEQFF. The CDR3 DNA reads TGCGCCAGCAGTACTCAGGGGGCGAATGAGCAGTTCTTC.